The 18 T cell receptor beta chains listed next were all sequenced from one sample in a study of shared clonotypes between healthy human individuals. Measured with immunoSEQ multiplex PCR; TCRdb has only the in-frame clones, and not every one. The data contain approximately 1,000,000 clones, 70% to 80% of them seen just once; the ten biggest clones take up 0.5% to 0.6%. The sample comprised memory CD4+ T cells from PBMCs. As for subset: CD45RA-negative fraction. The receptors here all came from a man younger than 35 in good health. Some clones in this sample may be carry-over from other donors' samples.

The CDR3 reads CAISEGESSAKNIQYF. The CDR3 coding sequence is TGTGCCATCAGTGAAGGGGAGAGCTCAGCCAAAAACATTCAGTACTTC. The chain carries TRBV10-3 and TRBJ2-4; D assignment may be TRBD1 or TRBD2 (5 bases each). Germline V CDR1 and CDR2: ENHRY, SYGVKD. The CDR3 runs 16 residues. V lost 3 bases and J 0 bases, leaving 12 bases between the germline ends.

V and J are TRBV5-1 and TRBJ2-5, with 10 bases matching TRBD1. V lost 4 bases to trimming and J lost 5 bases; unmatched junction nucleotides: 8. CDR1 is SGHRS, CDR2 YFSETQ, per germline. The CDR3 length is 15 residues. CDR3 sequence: CASSGRQGARETQYF. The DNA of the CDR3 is TGCGCCAGCAGCGGACGACAGGGGGCGCGCGAGACCCAGTACTTC.

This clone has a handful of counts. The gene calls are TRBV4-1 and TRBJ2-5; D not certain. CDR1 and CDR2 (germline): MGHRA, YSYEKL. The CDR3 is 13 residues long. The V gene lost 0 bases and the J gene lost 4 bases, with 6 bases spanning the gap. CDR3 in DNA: TGCGCCAGCAGCCAAGAGAGGCGAGAGACCCAGTACTTC. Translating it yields CASSQERRETQYF.

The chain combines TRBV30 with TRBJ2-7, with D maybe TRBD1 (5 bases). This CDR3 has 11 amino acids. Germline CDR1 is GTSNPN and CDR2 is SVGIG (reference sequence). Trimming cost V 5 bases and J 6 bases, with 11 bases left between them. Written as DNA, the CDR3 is TGTGCCTGGCTTCAGGGTGGCGAGCAGTACTTC. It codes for CAWLQGGEQYF.

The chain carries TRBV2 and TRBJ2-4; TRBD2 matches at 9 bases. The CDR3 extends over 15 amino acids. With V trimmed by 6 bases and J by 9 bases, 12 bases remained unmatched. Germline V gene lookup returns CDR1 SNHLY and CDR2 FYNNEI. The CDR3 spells CASSGLAGRRSIQYF. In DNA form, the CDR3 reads TGTGCCAGCAGCGGCCTAGCGGGAAGGAGGAGCATTCAGTACTTC.

The CDR3 DNA follows: TGTGCCAGCAGCTTACGGCAGGGAAGAGGGCGAGGCGCAGATACGCAGTATTTT. As protein: CASSLRQGRGRGADTQYF. V gene TRBV7-8 combines with J gene TRBJ2-3; D might be TRBD1 or TRBD2, each matching 5 bases. Germline values: CDR1 SGHVS, CDR2 FQNEAQ. V was shortened by 2 bases and J by 4 bases, with 22 bases between the two germline ends. The CDR3 consists of 18 residues.

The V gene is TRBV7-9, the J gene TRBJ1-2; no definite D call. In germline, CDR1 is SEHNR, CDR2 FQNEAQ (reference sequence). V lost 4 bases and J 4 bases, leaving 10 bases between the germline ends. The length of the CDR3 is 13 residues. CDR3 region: CASSSTFSYGYTF. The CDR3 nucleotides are TGTGCCAGCAGCTCTACTTTCAGCTATGGCTACACCTTC.

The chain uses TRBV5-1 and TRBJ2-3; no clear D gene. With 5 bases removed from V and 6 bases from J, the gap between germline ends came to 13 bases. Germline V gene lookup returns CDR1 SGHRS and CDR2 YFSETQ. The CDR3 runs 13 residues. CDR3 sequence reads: CASSALLPDTQYF. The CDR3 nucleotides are TGCGCCAGCAGTGCCCTCCTTCCGGATACGCAGTATTTT.

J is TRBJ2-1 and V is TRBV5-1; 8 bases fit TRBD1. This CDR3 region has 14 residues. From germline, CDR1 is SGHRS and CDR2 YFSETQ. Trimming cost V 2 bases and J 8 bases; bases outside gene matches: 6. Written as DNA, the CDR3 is TGCGCCAGCAGCTTTGGGACAGGTTCGGATGAGCAGTTCTTC. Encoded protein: CASSFGTGSDEQFF.

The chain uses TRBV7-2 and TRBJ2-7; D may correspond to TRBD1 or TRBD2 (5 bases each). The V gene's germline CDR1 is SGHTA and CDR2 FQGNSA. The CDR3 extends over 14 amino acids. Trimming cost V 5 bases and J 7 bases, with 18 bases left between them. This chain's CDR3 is CASSPEAGAWEQYF. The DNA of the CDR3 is TGTGCCAGCAGCCCTGAAGCCGGGGCGTGGGAGCAGTACTTC. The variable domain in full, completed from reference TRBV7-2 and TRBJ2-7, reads GAGVSQSPSNKVTEKGKDVELRCDPISGHTALYWYRQSLGQGLEFLIYFQGNSAPDKSGLPSDRFSAERTGGSVSTLTIQRTQQEDSAVYLCASSPEAGAWEQYFGPGTRLTVT.

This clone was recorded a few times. CDR3 loop: CASSFNTEAFF. The CDR3 bases are TGTGCCAGCAGCTTTAACACTGAAGCTTTCTTT. The genes are TRBV11-2 and TRBJ1-1, with D hard to call. V dropped 3 bases and J dropped 2 bases, with 1 base sitting between them. Germline V lookup: CDR1 SGHAT, CDR2 FQNNGV. The CDR3 sequence is 11 residues long.

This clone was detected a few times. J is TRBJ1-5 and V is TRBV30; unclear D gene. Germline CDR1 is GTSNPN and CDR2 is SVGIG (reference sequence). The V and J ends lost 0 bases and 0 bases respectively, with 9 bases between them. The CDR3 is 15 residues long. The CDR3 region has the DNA TGTGCCTGGAGTGTACGCGCGGATAGCAATCAGCCCCAGCATTTT. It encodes CAWSVRADSNQPQHF.

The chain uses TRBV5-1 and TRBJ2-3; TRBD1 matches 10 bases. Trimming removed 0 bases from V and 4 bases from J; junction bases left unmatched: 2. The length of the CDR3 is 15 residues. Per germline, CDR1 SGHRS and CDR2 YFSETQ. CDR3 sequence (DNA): TGCGCCAGCAGCTTGGCCGGGACAGGGGCAGATACGCAGTATTTT. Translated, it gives CASSLAGTGADTQYF.

For the CDR3, the DNA is TGTGCCAGCAGTGGCGGGACAGGGGTGCACGAGCAGTACTTC. Translation: CASSGGTGVHEQYF. This chain uses TRBV6-1 with TRBJ2-7, with 10 bases matching TRBD1. CDR1 and CDR2 from the germline V gene are MNHNS and SASEGT. The CDR3 extends over 14 amino acids. Trimming cost V 4 bases and J 5 bases; bases outside gene matches: 5.

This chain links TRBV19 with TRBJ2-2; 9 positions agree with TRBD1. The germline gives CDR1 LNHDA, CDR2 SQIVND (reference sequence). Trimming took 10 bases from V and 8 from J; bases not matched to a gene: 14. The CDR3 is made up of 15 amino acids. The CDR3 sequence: CATTPRDRVRGELFF. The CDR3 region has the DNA TGTGCCACCACGCCCCGGGACAGGGTTCGGGGGGAGCTGTTTTTT.

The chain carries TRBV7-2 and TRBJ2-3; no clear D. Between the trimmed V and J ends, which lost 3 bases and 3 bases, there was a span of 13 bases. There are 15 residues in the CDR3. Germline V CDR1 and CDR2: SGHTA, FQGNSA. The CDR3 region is CASSFSGTATDTQYF. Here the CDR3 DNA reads TGTGCCAGCAGCTTCTCAGGAACCGCAACAGATACGCAGTATTTT.

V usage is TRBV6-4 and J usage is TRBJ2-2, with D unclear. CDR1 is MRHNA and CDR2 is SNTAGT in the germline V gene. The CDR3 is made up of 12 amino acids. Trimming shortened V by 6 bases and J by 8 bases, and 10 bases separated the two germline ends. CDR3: CASREKGGELFF. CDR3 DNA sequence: TGTGCCAGCAGGGAAAAAGGAGGGGAGCTGTTTTTT.

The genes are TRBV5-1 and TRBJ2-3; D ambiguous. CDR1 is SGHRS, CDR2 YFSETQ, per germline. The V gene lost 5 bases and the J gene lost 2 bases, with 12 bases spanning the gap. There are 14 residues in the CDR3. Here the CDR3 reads CASRDGIITDTQYF. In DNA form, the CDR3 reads TGCGCCAGCAGGGATGGGATCATCACAGATACGCAGTATTTT.